The next 13 T cell receptor beta chains were all read from a single sample in a study of cytomegalovirus exposure and HLA in healthy donors (dated by TCRdb to about 2017). Library preparation used the immunoSEQ multiplex PCR assay. The multiplex PCR relied on a mix of 60 forward primers for TCR Vbeta segments and 13 reverse primers for TCR Jbeta segments. TCRdb limited this immuneACCESS table to in-frame rearrangements with V and J called. A share of clones is missing; checked studies link under half to unresolved V genes, and the rest is unexplained. Across this sample there are 140,000 or so clones, with around 78% seen only once. 2% to 2.5% of the sample lies in the top ten. Material: PBMCs. The source of these receptors is a young woman in good health and CMV-seropositive.

This clone showed up just a few times. This chain joins TRBV18 and TRBJ2-1; TRBD1 matches at 10 bases. The germline V gene encodes CDR1 KGHSH and CDR2 LQKENI. The CDR3 consists of 13 residues. The V gene end was trimmed by 10 bases and the J gene end by 6 bases; junction bases not matched to a gene: 6. DNA of the CDR3: TGTGCCACGGGACAGGGGTTATTCAATGAGCAGTTCTTC. Its translation is CATGQGLFNEQFF.

The CDR3 here is CASKTGQGPYEQYF. The CDR3 coding sequence is TGTGCCAGCAAGACCGGACAGGGACCCTACGAGCAGTACTTC. This chain connects TRBV6-5 to TRBJ2-7; 8 bases are a match to TRBD1. This CDR3 has 14 amino acids. CDR1 is MNHEY, CDR2 SVGAGI, per germline. The ends lost 7 bases at V and 2 bases at J; junction bases unmatched: 7.

V is TRBV2 and J is TRBJ1-1; TRBD1 matches at 7 bases. This CDR3 has 17 amino acids. Germline CDR1 SNHLY, CDR2 FYNNEI. V lost 6 bases, J lost 1 base, and 14 bases stayed unmatched. CDR3 in DNA: TGTGCCAGCAGCTTCCAGGGGGGCAGGGGCTGGAACACTGAAGCTTTCTTT. It is translated as CASSFQGGRGWNTEAFF.

The chain recombines TRBV18 with TRBJ1-2; 7 positions match TRBD1. There are 15 residues in the CDR3. CDR1 is KGHSH, CDR2 LQKENI, per germline. With 2 bases clipped from V and 6 bases from J, the junction kept 9 bases outside the gene matches. The CDR3 DNA is TGTGCCAGCTCACCAGCATCCGGGACAGCCCATGGCTACACCTTC. Encoded protein: CASSPASGTAHGYTF.

The count of this clone is one. The rearrangement uses TRBV30 and TRBJ1-1; D remains unclear. CDR3 length: 13 amino acids. Germline CDR1 GTSNPN, CDR2 SVGIG (reference sequence). V was clipped by 3 bases and J by 0 bases, with 8 bases between them. The CDR3 loop reads CAWRMTLNTEAFF. The DNA of the CDR3 is TGTGCCTGGAGAATGACACTGAACACTGAAGCTTTCTTT. The complete variable domain, with remaining parts taken from reference TRBV30 and TRBJ1-1, reads SQTIHQWPATLVQPVGSPLSLECTVEGTSNPNLYWYRQAAGRGLQLLFYSVGIGQISSEVPQNLSASRPQDRQFILSSKKLLLSDSGFYLCAWRMTLNTEAFFGQGTRLTVV.

This chain connects TRBV6-4 to TRBJ1-1, with 7 bases that match TRBD1. In germline, CDR1 is MRHNA, CDR2 SNTAGT. This CDR3 is 15 amino acids long. With V trimmed by 5 bases and J by 3 bases, 9 bases remained unmatched. The CDR3 DNA follows: TGTGCCAGCAGTCCTACGACAGGGATATACACTGAAGCTTTCTTT. This codes for CASSPTTGIYTEAFF.

The rearrangement links TRBV5-4 to TRBJ1-1, with D perhaps TRBD1 (5 bases). The CDR3 has 14 amino acids. Trimming removed 4 bases at V and 11 bases at J, with 21 bases between. Germline V gene lookup returns CDR1 SGHNT and CDR2 YYREEE (reference sequence). This CDR3 reads CASSPRRGGDLAFF. CDR3 nucleotide sequence: TGTGCCAGCAGCCCGCGGCGGGGGGGGGACCTCGCTTTCTTT.

CDR3 in DNA: TGTGCCAGCTCACCAATCCTAGGGGCCGGTGACTATGGCTACACCTTC. This translates into CASSPILGAGDYGYTF. This chain connects TRBV18 to TRBJ1-2, with TRBD1 as a possible D gene (5 bases). V lost 2 bases and J 3 bases, leaving 16 bases between the germline ends. This CDR3 is 16 amino acids long. Germline lookup yields CDR1 KGHSH and CDR2 LQKENI.

Remarks on this clone: A read error may produce the germline difference seen at one junction end. The chain couples TRBV11-3 to TRBJ2-3, with TRBD1 identical over 7 bases. The length of the CDR3 is 14 residues. CDR1 is SGHNT and CDR2 is YENEEA in the germline V gene. The DNA of the CDR3 is TGTGCCAGCGGCCGGGACAGAAGCAGAGATACGCAGTATTTT. The encoded protein is CASGRDRSRDTQYF.

V gene TRBV9 combines with J gene TRBJ2-5, with 9 bases identical to TRBD2. The germline CDR1 and CDR2 sequences are SGDLS and YYNGEE. This CDR3 has 16 residues. The V gene end was trimmed by 0 bases and the J gene end by 0 bases; junction bases not matched to a gene: 3. DNA for the CDR3: TGTGCCAGCAGCGTAGTGGCTAGCGGGAACCAAGAGACCCAGTACTTC. The encoded protein is CASSVVASGNQETQYF.

The rearrangement links TRBV19 to TRBJ1-6; maybe TRBD1 (6 bases). The germline CDR1 and CDR2 sequences are LNHDA and SQIVND (reference sequence). Trimming removed 4 bases from V and 7 bases from J, with 14 bases in between. The CDR3 has 15 amino acids. Here the CDR3 DNA reads TGTGCCAGTAGTACCTTGACAGGCGGAAATTCACCCCTCCACTTT. Amino acid sequence: CASSTLTGGNSPLHF.

This clone appeared a single time. The chain combines TRBV4-1 with TRBJ1-6, with 7 bases identical to TRBD1. Germline-derived CDR1 and CDR2 are MGHRA and YSYEKL. CDR3 size: 15 residues. V lost 6 bases, J lost 6 bases, and 8 bases stayed unmatched. For the CDR3, the DNA is TGCGCCAGCAGAAACCCGGGACAGACTAATTCACCCCTCCACTTT. Amino acid sequence: CASRNPGQTNSPLHF.

V and J are TRBV27 and TRBJ2-1, with 8 nucleotides matching TRBD2. This CDR3 spans 15 amino acids. In germline, CDR1 is MNHEY, CDR2 SMNVEV (reference sequence). The J segment lost 2 bases and the V segment lost 6 bases, leaving 6 bases of the junction unmatched. The DNA for the CDR3 is TGTGCCAGCAGAATTACGGGGGGGGCCTACAATGAGCAGTTCTTC. Translating gives CASRITGGAYNEQFF.